Given below is one T cell receptor beta chain in context. Compared with germline, one end of the junction differs, possibly owing to a read error. The data are from a study of T cells in Graves' hyperthyroidism and ophthalmopathy. TCR beta CDR3 region amplification was performed from RNA transcripts. When the TCR CDR3 underwent first-round RT-PCR, the HTBI primer set was used. TCRdb re-called the multiplex PCR reads with MiXCR, one entry per CDR3 protein. The profile shows fewer than 900,000 distinct CDR3 sequences, 18% of them singletons. The CDR3 totals 14 residues. Germline V gene data show CDR1 as SEHNR and CDR2 as FQNEAQ (reference sequence). Reasons for excluding patients were uncontrolled infection, other autoimmune disease, pregnancy or lactation. Based on clinical symptoms, serum thyroxine and TRAb, thyroid ultrasound and orbital computed tomography, diagnoses were reached.

This TCR was sampled from a woman aged 45 to 65 with Graves' hyperthyroidism that later progressed to Graves' ophthalmopathy. The V gene is TRBV7-9, the J gene TRBJ1-2; D is perhaps TRBD1 (5 bases). What was sequenced was blood. As DNA, the CDR3 is TGCGCCAGCAGCCTGGACACGCCTTACTATGGCTACACCTTC. Protein product: CASSLDTPYYGYTF. The full variable domain, with the rest looked up from reference TRBV7-9 and TRBJ1-2, is DTGVSQNPRHKITKRGQNVTFRCDPISEHNRLYWYRQTLGQGPEFLTYFQNEAQLEKSRLLSDRFSAERPKGSFSTLEIQRTEQGDSAMYLCASSLDTPYYGYTFGSGTRLTVV.